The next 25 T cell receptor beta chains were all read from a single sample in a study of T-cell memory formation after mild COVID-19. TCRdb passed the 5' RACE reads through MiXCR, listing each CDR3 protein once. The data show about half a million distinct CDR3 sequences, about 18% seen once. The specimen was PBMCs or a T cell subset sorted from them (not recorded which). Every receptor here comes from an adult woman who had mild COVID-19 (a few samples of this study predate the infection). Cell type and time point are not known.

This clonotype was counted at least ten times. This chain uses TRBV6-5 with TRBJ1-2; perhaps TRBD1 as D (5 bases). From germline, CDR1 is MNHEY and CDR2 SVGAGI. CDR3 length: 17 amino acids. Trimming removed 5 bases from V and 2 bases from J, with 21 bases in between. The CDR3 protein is CASSLWDGISENYGYTF. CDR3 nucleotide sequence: TGTGCCAGCAGTCTGTGGGACGGGATTTCGGAGAACTATGGCTACACCTTC.

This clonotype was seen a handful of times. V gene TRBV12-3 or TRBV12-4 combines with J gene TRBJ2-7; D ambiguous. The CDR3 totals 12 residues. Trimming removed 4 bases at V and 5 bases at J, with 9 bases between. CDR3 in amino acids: CASSWTLNEQYF. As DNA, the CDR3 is TGTGCCAGCAGTTGGACCCTCAACGAGCAGTACTTC.

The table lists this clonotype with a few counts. CDR3 protein: CASSKSKGNTGELFF. In nucleotides, the CDR3 is TGTGCCAGCTCCAAGAGTAAGGGGAACACCGGGGAGCTGTTTTTT. The chain is built from TRBV18 and TRBJ2-2; D uncertain. The V end lost 6 bases, the J end lost 1 base, and 12 bases lay between the germline ends. Germline values: CDR1 KGHSH, CDR2 LQKENI. The CDR3 covers 15 residues.

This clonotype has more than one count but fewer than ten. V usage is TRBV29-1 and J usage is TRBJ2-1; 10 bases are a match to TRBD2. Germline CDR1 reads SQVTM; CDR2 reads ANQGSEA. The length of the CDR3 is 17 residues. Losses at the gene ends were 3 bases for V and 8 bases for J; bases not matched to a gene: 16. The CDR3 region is CSVDAAGGPTGGDEQFF. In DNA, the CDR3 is TGCAGCGTTGATGCAGCGGGGGGGCCGACCGGTGGGGATGAGCAGTTCTTC.

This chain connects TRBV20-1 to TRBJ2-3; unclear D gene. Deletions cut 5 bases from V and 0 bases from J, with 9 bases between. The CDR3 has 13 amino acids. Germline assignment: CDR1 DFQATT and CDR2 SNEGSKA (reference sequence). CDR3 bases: TGCAGTGCTTCTCTAACTAGCACAGATACGCAGTATTTT. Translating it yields CSASLTSTDTQYF.

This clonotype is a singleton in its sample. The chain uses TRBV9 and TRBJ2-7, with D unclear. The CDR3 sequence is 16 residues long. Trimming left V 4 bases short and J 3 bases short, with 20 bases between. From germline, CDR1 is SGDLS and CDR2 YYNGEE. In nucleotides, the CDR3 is TGTGCCAGCAGCCCACCCGACCTGACCCCGCTCTACGAGCAGTACTTC. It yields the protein CASSPPDLTPLYEQYF.

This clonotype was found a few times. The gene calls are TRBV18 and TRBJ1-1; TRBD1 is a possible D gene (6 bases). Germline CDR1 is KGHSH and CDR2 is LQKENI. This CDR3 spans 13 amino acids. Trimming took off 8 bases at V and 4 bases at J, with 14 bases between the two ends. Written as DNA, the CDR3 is TGTGCCAGCCGAACAGGGTGGTCCACTGAAGCTTTCTTT. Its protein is CASRTGWSTEAFF.

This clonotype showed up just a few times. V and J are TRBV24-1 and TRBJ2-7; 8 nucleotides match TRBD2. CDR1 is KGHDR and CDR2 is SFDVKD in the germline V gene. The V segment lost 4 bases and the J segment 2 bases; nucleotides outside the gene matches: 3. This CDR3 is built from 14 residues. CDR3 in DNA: TGTGCCACCAGTGACAGCGGGAGTCCCTACGAGCAGTACTTC. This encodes CATSDSGSPYEQYF.

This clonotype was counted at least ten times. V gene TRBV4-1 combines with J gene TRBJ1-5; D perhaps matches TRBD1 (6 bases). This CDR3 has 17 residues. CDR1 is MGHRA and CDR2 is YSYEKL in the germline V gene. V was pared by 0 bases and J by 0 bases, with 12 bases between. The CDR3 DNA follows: TGCGCCAGCAGCCAAGATGGGGGGCCCTATAGCAATCAGCCCCAGCATTTT. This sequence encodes CASSQDGGPYSNQPQHF.

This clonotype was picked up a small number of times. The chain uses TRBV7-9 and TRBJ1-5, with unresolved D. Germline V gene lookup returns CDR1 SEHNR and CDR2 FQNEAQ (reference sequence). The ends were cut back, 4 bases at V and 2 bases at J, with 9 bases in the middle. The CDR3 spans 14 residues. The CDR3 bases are TGTGCCAGCAGCTCTGGCGGGGGCAATCAGCCCCAGCATTTT. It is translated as CASSSGGGNQPQHF.

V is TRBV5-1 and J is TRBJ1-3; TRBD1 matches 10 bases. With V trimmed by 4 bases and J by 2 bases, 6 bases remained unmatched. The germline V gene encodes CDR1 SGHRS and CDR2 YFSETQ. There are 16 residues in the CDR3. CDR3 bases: TGCGCCAGCAGCGCAACCGGGACAGGGGCTGGAAACACCATATATTTT. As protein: CASSATGTGAGNTIYF.

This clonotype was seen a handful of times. DNA of the CDR3: TGCGCCAGCAGCTTGGGACGGACAGGGAACTATGGCTACACCTTC. Translation gives CASSLGRTGNYGYTF. The chain employs TRBV5-1 and TRBJ1-2; TRBD1 matches 8 bases. The CDR3 covers 15 residues. After removal of 0 bases from V and 2 bases from J, the junction contained 3 bases not matched to a gene. Germline V CDR1 and CDR2: SGHRS, YFSETQ.

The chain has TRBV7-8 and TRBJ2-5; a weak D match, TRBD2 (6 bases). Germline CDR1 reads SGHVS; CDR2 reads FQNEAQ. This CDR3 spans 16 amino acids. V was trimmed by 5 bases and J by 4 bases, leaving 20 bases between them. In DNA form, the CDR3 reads TGTGCCAGCAGCGGTTGGAGGGCCGCTTCCTTAGAGACCCAGTACTTC. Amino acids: CASSGWRAASLETQYF.

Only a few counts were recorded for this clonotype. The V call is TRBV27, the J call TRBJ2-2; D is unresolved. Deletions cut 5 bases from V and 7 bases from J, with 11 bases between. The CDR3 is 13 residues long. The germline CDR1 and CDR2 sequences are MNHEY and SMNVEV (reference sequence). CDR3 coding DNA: TGTGCCAGCAGTCCCCGATTGAGCGGGGAGCTGTTTTTT. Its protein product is CASSPRLSGELFF.

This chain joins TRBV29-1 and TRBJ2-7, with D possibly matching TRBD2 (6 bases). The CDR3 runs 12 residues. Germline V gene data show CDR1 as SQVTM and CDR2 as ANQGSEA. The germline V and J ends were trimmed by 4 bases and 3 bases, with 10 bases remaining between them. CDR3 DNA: TGCAGCGTTGTTGGGGGAGGCTACGAGCAGTACTTC. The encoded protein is CSVVGGGYEQYF.

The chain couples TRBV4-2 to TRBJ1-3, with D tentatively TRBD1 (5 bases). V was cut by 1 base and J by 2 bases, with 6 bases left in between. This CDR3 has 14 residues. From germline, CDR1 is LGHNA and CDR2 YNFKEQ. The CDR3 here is CASSQGGAGNTIYF. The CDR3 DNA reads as TGTGCCAGCAGCCAAGGAGGGGCTGGAAACACCATATATTTT.

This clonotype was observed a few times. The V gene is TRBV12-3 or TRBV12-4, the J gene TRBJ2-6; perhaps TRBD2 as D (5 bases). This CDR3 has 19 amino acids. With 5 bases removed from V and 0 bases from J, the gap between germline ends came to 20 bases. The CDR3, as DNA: TGTGCCAGCAGTCCGTTTGGGCAGGTGAGGGACTCTGGGGCCAACGTCCTGACTTTC. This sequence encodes CASSPFGQVRDSGANVLTF.

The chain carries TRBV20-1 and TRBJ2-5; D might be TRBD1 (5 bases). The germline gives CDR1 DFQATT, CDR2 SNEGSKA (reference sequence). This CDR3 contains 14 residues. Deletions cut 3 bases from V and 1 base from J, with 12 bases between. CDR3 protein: CSASGAGRQETQYF. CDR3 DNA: TGCAGTGCTAGTGGGGCCGGACGCCAAGAGACCCAGTACTTC.

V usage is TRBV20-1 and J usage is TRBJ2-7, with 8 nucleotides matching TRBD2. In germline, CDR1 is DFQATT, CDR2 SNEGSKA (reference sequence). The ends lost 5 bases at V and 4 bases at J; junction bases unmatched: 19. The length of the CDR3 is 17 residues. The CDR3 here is CSAHPGGAATKEYEQYF. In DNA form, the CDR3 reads TGCAGTGCTCATCCCGGGGGGGCAGCGACAAAAGAATACGAGCAGTACTTC.

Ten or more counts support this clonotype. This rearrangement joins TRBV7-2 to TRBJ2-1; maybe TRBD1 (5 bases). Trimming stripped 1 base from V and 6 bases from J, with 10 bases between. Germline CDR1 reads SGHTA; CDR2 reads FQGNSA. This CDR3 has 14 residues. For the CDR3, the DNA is TGTGCCAGCAGCTTAGTGGGGCCGGGCAATGAGCAGTTCTTC. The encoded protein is CASSLVGPGNEQFF.

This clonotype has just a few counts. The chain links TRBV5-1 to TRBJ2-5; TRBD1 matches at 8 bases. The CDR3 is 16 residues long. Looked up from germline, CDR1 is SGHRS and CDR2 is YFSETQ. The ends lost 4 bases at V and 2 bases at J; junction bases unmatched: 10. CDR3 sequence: CASSLAPGQAQETQYF. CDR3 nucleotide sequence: TGCGCCAGCAGCCTTGCCCCGGGACAGGCGCAAGAGACCCAGTACTTC.

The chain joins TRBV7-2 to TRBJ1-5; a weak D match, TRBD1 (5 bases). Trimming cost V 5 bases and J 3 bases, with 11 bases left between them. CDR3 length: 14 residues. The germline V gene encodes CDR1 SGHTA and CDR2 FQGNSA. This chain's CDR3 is CASSQGGHNQPQHF. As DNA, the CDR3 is TGTGCCAGCAGCCAGGGAGGCCACAATCAGCCCCAGCATTTT.

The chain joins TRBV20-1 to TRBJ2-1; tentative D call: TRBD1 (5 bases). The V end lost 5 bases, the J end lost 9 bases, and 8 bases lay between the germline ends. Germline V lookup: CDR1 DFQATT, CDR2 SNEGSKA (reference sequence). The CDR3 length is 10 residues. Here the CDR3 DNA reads TGCAGTGCTCGAAGGGGTGAGCAGTTCTTC. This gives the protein CSARRGEQFF.

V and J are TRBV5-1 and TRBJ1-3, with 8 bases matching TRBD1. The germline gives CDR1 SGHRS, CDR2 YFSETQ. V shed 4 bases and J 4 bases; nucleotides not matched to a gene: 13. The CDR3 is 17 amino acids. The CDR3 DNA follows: TGCGCCAGCAGCCCCGGGACAGGCCCTTCTGGGGGAAACACCATATATTTT. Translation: CASSPGTGPSGGNTIYF.

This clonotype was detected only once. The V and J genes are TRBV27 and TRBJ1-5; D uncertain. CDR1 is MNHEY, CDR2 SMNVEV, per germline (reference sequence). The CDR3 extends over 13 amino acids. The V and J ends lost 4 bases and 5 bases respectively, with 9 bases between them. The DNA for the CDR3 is TGTGCCAGCAGTTGGGAGGTTGATCAGCCCCAGCATTTT. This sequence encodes CASSWEVDQPQHF.